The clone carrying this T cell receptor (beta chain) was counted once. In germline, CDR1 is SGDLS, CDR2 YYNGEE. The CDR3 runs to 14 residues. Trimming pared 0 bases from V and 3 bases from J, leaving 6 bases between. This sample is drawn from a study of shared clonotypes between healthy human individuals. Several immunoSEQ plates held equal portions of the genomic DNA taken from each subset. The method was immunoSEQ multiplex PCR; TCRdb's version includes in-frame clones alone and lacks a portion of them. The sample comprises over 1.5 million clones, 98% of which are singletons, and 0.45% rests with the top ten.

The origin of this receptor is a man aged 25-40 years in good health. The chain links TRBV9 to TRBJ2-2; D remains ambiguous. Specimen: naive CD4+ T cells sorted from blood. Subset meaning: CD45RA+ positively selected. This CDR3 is CASSVDADTGELFF. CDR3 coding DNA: TGTGCCAGCAGCGTAGATGCTGACACCGGGGAGCTGTTTTTT.